Each of the 28 T cell receptor beta chains below was sequenced from the same sample in a study of shared clonotypes between healthy human individuals. Profiling relied on immunoSEQ multiplex PCR, and the TCRdb table lists in-frame clones only, not all of them. The sample lists about 870,000 clones, more than 85% occurring once. Cells designated naive CD8 were CD45RO-negative and were positively selected for CCR7, with terminally differentiated effector memory CD45RA+ cells excluded. Source material: naive CD8+ T cells sorted from blood. The receptors originated from a man under 40 in good health.

V and J are TRBV9 and TRBJ2-7, with 14 bases matching TRBD2. V was clipped by 4 bases and J by 5 bases; unmatched bases: 8. CDR1 SGDLS and CDR2 YYNGEE come from the germline V gene. This CDR3 is built from 16 residues. The CDR3 loop reads CASSTRLAGGSHEQYF. The DNA for the CDR3 is TGTGCCAGCAGCACCCGACTAGCGGGAGGGAGCCACGAGCAGTACTTC. The full variable domain, rest sourced from reference TRBV9 and TRBJ2-7, is DSGVTQTPKHLITATGQRVTLRCSPRSGDLSVYWYQQSLDQGLQFLIQYYNGEERAKGNILERFSAQQFPDLHSELNLSSLELGDSALYFCASSTRLAGGSHEQYFGPGTRLTVT.

The chain has TRBV21-1 and TRBJ2-1; the table's D gene call, TRBD2, was not cross checked with the DNA. TRBV21-1 is annotated as a pseudogene. This CDR3 has 15 amino acids. The CDR3 protein is CASSARLVRFNEQFF. The CDR3 nucleotides are TGTGCCAGCAGCGCCCGACTAGTTAGGTTCAATGAGCAGTTCTTC.

The chain has TRBV7-8 and TRBJ2-1; D gene uncertain. The germline CDR1 and CDR2 sequences are SGHVS and FQNEAQ. Trimming removed 5 bases from V and 8 bases from J, with 13 bases in between. The CDR3 is 13 residues long. CDR3 sequence reads: CASSPAPSHEQFF. In DNA, the CDR3 is TGTGCCAGCAGCCCTGCCCCAAGCCATGAGCAGTTCTTC. Full variable domain (missing parts from reference TRBV7-8 and TRBJ2-1): GAGVSQSPRYKVAKRGQDVALRCDPISGHVSLFWYQQALGQGPEFLTYFQNEAQLDKSGLPSDRFFAERPEGSVSTLKIQRTQQEDSAVYLCASSPAPSHEQFFGPGTRLTVL.

CDR3 loop: CASSLVTGANEQFF. The CDR3 nucleotides read TGCGCCAGCAGCTTGGTTACAGGGGCAAATGAGCAGTTCTTC. J is TRBJ2-1 and V is TRBV5-1; the match to TRBD1 covers 7 bases. Per germline, CDR1 SGHRS and CDR2 YFSETQ. V lost 0 bases and J lost 7; bases outside the gene matches: 4. CDR3 length: 14 amino acids. Drawing the rest from reference TRBV5-1 and TRBJ2-1, the complete variable domain is KAGVTQTPRYLIKTRGQQVTLSCSPISGHRSVSWYQQTPGQGLQFLFEYFSETQRNKGNFPGRFSGRQFSNSRSEMNVSTLELGDSALYLCASSLVTGANEQFFGPGTRLTVL.

The V call is TRBV19, the J call TRBJ2-7, with D unclear. The CDR3 consists of 13 residues. Trimming removed 5 bases at V and 5 bases at J, with 13 bases between. Germline CDR1 and CDR2: LNHDA and SQIVND (reference sequence). The CDR3 coding sequence is TGTGCCAGTAGTCTCGTTGGCGCGAACGAGCAGTACTTC. Translation gives CASSLVGANEQYF.

This chain uses TRBV28 with TRBJ2-3, with D possibly being TRBD1 (5 bases). The CDR3 runs to 18 residues. V was pared by 6 bases and J by 0 bases, with 22 bases between. Germline values: CDR1 MDHEN, CDR2 SYDVKM. The CDR3 loop reads CASRDIGEVHPSTDTQYF. The CDR3 DNA reads TGTGCCAGCAGAGATATAGGGGAAGTGCATCCCAGCACAGATACGCAGTATTTT.

This rearrangement joins TRBV27 to TRBJ2-7; no firm D call. Trimming removed 7 bases from V and 0 bases from J, with 13 bases in between. Germline V gene sequence: CDR1 MNHEY, CDR2 SMNVEV (reference sequence). This CDR3 spans 14 amino acids. The CDR3 bases are TGTGCCAGCAAACTGAACTTGGGCTCCTACGAGCAGTACTTC. It specifies CASKLNLGSYEQYF.

V usage is TRBV14 and J usage is TRBJ2-2; D may match TRBD1 or TRBD2 (5 bases each). The CDR3 is made up of 16 amino acids. The germline V gene encodes CDR1 SGHDN and CDR2 FVKESK. V gave up 3 bases and J gave up 6 bases, with 17 bases separating them. For the CDR3, the DNA is TGTGCCAGCAGCCAGCGCTATCGGGAAGGGGCCGGGGAGCTGTTTTTT. The encoded protein is CASSQRYREGAGELFF.

V is TRBV1 and J is TRBJ2-5; TRBD2, the table's D call, lacks a check against the DNA. TRBV1 represents a pseudogene. This CDR3 has 15 residues. The CDR3 nucleotides read TGCACCAGCAGCCAAGAAGGGGGGGGACAAGAGACCCAGTACTTC. Amino acid sequence: CTSSQEGGGQETQYF.

This sequence joins TRBV27 and TRBJ1-5, with 8 nucleotides matching TRBD1. This CDR3 has 14 amino acids. Per germline, CDR1 MNHEY and CDR2 SMNVEV (reference sequence). V lost 3 bases to trimming and J lost 6 bases; unmatched junction nucleotides: 4. CDR3 region: CASSLTGDGQPQHF. Written as DNA, the CDR3 is TGTGCCAGCAGTTTGACAGGGGACGGTCAGCCCCAGCATTTT.

Note on this clone: Within the sample, other DNA sequences also encode this same CDR3. The CDR3 reads CASSLGGSNEQFF. The CDR3 DNA reads TGTGCCAGCAGCTTAGGGGGTTCGAATGAGCAGTTCTTC. V and J are TRBV7-2 and TRBJ2-1, with D uncertain. V shed 1 base and J shed 7 bases, with 8 bases lying between them. This CDR3 has 13 residues. Germline loops: CDR1 SGHTA, CDR2 FQGNSA.

V is TRBV7-8 and J is TRBJ2-3; the match to TRBD2 covers 9 bases. Trimming removed 1 base from V and 0 bases from J; junction bases left unmatched: 5. This CDR3 comprises 17 residues. CDR1 is SGHVS, CDR2 FQNEAQ, per germline. Here the CDR3 reads CASSLGPLAGSTDTQYF. The CDR3, as DNA: TGTGCCAGCAGCTTAGGCCCGCTAGCGGGGAGCACAGATACGCAGTATTTT.

The CDR3, as DNA: TGTGCCAGTAGTATACAGCCCCAGGGGAGCACTGAAGCTTTCTTT. Its translation: CASSIQPQGSTEAFF. The chain combines TRBV19 with TRBJ1-1; perhaps TRBD1 as D (6 bases). The V gene lost 2 bases and the J gene lost 4 bases, with 14 bases spanning the gap. The CDR3 sequence is 15 residues long. Germline assignment: CDR1 LNHDA and CDR2 SQIVND (reference sequence).

V is TRBV11-2 and J is TRBJ1-2, with D uncertain. Per the germline V gene, CDR1 is SGHAT and CDR2 is FQNNGV. The CDR3 contains 14 residues. Trimming took 5 bases from V and 4 from J, leaving 14 bases between them. The DNA of the CDR3 is TGTGCCAGCAGCGGTTTAGCAGGACCCTATGGCTACACCTTC. This translates into CASSGLAGPYGYTF.

J is TRBJ2-5 and V is TRBV27, with D hard to call. From germline, CDR1 is MNHEY and CDR2 SMNVEV (reference sequence). Trimming stripped 1 base from V and 5 bases from J, with 8 bases between. This CDR3 contains 13 residues. The CDR3 region is CASSLYPVETQYF. In DNA form, the CDR3 reads TGTGCCAGCAGTTTATATCCAGTCGAGACCCAGTACTTC.

This clone appeared once. The CDR3 sequence is CASSFSSGRAVHEQYF. CDR3 in DNA: TGTGCCAGCAGTTTTTCTAGCGGGAGGGCCGTCCACGAGCAGTACTTC. V and J are TRBV27 and TRBJ2-7; TRBD2 aligns across 12 bases. The germline gives CDR1 MNHEY, CDR2 SMNVEV (reference sequence). Trimming took 3 bases from V and 5 from J; bases not matched to a gene: 8. The CDR3 is made up of 16 amino acids.

In this sample, this clone turned up once. The chain joins TRBV27 to TRBJ2-1, with 12 bases lining up with TRBD1. The germline V gene encodes CDR1 MNHEY and CDR2 SMNVEV (reference sequence). This CDR3 contains 18 residues. Unmatched junction bases numbered 11, after V lost 1 base and J lost 7 bases. CDR3 sequence: CASSLYGDRGRVSNEQFF. The CDR3 coding sequence is TGTGCCAGCAGTTTATACGGGGACAGGGGGCGTGTTAGTAATGAGCAGTTCTTC.

V is TRBV30 and J is TRBJ2-1, with D perhaps being TRBD1 or TRBD2 (5 bases each). This CDR3 is built from 14 residues. CDR1 is GTSNPN, CDR2 SVGIG, per germline (reference sequence). The V end lost 1 base, the J end lost 0 bases, and 7 bases lay between the germline ends. In DNA form, the CDR3 reads TGTGCCTGGAGTGAGGGGAGCTCCTACAATGAGCAGTTCTTC. This translates into CAWSEGSSYNEQFF.

This clone has a single count. J is TRBJ1-1 and V is TRBV9; D gene ambiguous. The V gene's germline CDR1 is SGDLS and CDR2 YYNGEE. V was pared by 0 bases and J by 4 bases, with 10 bases between. The CDR3 is 14 amino acids. CDR3 amino acids: CASSVVAGITEAFF. The CDR3 DNA follows: TGTGCCAGCAGCGTAGTGGCGGGCATCACTGAAGCTTTCTTT.

This clone was seen just once. V is TRBV6-5 and J is TRBJ1-1, with 7 positions matching TRBD1. Germline assignment: CDR1 MNHEY and CDR2 SVGAGI. Trimming cost V 0 bases and J 1 base; bases outside gene matches: 2. This CDR3 has 15 residues. DNA of the CDR3: TGTGCCAGCAGTTACTCGACAGGGCAGAACACTGAAGCTTTCTTT. Protein: CASSYSTGQNTEAFF.

V is TRBV6-5 and J is TRBJ1-4; D not resolved. The germline CDR1 and CDR2 sequences are MNHEY and SVGAGI. Trimming took off 2 bases at V and 4 bases at J, with 5 bases between the two ends. The CDR3 extends over 13 amino acids. CDR3 amino acids: CASSYGINEKLFF. The CDR3 DNA sequence: TGTGCCAGCAGTTACGGGATTAATGAAAAACTGTTTTTT.

The rearrangement links TRBV4-1 to TRBJ2-7; perhaps TRBD2 as D (5 bases). This CDR3 spans 14 amino acids. Germline values: CDR1 MGHRA, CDR2 YSYEKL. V lost 4 bases and J 0 bases, leaving 10 bases between the germline ends. The CDR3 nucleotides are TGCGCCAGCAGCCTGGACGGACTCTCCTACGAGCAGTACTTC. Protein: CASSLDGLSYEQYF.

The rearrangement uses TRBV4-1 and TRBJ2-3; 14 bases are shared with TRBD2. Germline lookup yields CDR1 MGHRA and CDR2 YSYEKL. With 0 bases clipped from V and 6 bases from J, the junction kept 8 bases outside the gene matches. The CDR3 contains 18 residues. The CDR3 DNA sequence: TGCGCCAGCAGCCAAGATGGAGGGACTAGCGGGAGACAGGATACGCAGTATTTT. Translated, it gives CASSQDGGTSGRQDTQYF.

This chain joins TRBV28 and TRBJ2-7; a weak D match, TRBD1 (5 bases). The CDR3 has 14 residues. CDR1 MDHEN and CDR2 SYDVKM come from the germline V gene. The V end was cut by 4 bases, the J end by 2 bases, with 12 bases between. The DNA for the CDR3 is TGTGCCAGCAGTTCGTGGACAAAGACCTACGAGCAGTACTTC. This codes for CASSSWTKTYEQYF.

In regard to this clone: This sample also contains other DNA sequences that code for the same CDR3. The genes are TRBV7-9 and TRBJ2-3; TRBD2 is a possible D gene (5 bases). The ends were cut back, 1 base at V and 3 bases at J, with 8 bases in the middle. The CDR3 spans 14 residues. CDR1 and CDR2 (germline): SEHNR, FQNEAQ (reference sequence). The CDR3: CASSLGRNTDTQYF. The CDR3 coding sequence is TGTGCCAGCAGCTTAGGGAGGAATACAGATACGCAGTATTTT.

The J gene is TRBJ2-1, the V gene TRBV15; D perhaps matches TRBD2 (6 bases). CDR3 size: 13 residues. V was clipped by 9 bases and J by 4 bases, with 13 bases between them. Germline assignment: CDR1 LNHNV and CDR2 YYDKDF (reference sequence). CDR3 amino acids: CATCAEGYNEQFF. The CDR3 DNA is TGTGCCACGTGCGCGGAGGGTTACAATGAGCAGTTCTTC.

This clone was seen only once. Other nucleotide sequences from this sample produce the same CDR3. J is TRBJ2-7 and V is TRBV2, with D unresolved. Germline V gives CDR1 SNHLY, CDR2 FYNNEI. There are 11 residues in the CDR3. Deletions cut 3 bases from V and 4 bases from J, with 4 bases between. CDR3 loop: CASSDSYEQYF. CDR3 sequence (DNA): TGTGCCAGCAGTGACTCTTACGAGCAGTACTTC.

The genes are TRBV19 and TRBJ1-2; the match to TRBD1 covers 7 bases. V gave up 8 bases and J gave up 0 bases; unmatched junction bases: 9. Germline V gives CDR1 LNHDA, CDR2 SQIVND (reference sequence). There are 15 residues in the CDR3. The CDR3 coding sequence is TGTGCCAGTCGAGACAGGGAGAGCGCTAACTATGGCTACACCTTC. It specifies CASRDRESANYGYTF.